This TCR beta chain is from a study of T cell repertoires in cytomegalovirus infection. Study results and limitations: The study identified carriers of CMV plus the relevant HLA from cumulative public TCR beta family frequency.

There are a few counts of this clonotype. Its antigen is not identified. One entry per CDR3 protein results from TCRdb running MiXCR on the reads. The top ten hold approximately 14% of the sample, which has around 290,000 distinct CDR3 sequences, roughly 23% seen once. The germline CDR1 and CDR2 sequences are LNHDA and SQIVND (reference sequence). CDR3 length: 16 amino acids. The V segment lost 5 bases and the J segment 4 bases; nucleotides outside the gene matches: 9. Sequenced sample: PBMCs. This TCR was sampled from a human donor in good health (CMV status not recorded). Some clones in this sample may be carry-over from other donors' samples. The rearrangement joins TRBV19 to TRBJ2-1, with 9 bases fitting TRBD2. CDR3 protein: CASSLQPGLAYNEQFF. The CDR3 coding sequence is TGTGCCAGTAGTCTGCAACCGGGACTAGCTTACAATGAGCAGTTCTTC.